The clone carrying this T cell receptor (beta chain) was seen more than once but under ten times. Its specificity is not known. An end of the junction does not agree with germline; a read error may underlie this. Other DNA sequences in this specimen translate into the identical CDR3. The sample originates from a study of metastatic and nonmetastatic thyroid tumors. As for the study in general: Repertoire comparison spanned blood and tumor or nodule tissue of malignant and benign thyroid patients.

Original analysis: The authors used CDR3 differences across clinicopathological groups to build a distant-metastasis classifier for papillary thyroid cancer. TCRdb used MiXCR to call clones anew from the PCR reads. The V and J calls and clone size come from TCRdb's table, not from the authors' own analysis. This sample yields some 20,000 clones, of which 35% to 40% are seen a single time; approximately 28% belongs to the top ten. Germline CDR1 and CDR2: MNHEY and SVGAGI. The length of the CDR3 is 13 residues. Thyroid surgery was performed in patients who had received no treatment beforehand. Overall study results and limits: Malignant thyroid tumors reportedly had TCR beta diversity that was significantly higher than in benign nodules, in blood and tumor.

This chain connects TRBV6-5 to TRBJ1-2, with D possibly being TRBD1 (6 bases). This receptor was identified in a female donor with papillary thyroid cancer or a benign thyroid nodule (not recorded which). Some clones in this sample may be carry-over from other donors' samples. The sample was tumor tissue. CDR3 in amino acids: CASSYGQHYGYTF. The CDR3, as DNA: TGTGCCAGCAGTTACGGACAGCACTATGGCTACACCTTT.